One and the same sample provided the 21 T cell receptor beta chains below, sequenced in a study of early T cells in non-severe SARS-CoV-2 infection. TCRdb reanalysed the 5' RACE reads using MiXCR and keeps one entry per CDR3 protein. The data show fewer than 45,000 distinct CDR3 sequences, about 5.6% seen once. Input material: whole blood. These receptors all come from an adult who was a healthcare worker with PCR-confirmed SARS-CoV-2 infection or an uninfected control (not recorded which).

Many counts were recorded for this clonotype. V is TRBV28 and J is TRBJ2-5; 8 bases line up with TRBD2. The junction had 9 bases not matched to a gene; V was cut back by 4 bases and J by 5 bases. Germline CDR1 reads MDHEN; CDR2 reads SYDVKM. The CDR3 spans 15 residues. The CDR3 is CASSSQAGAGETQYF. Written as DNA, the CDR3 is TGTGCCAGCAGTTCTCAAGCGGGGGCGGGGGAGACCCAGTACTTC.

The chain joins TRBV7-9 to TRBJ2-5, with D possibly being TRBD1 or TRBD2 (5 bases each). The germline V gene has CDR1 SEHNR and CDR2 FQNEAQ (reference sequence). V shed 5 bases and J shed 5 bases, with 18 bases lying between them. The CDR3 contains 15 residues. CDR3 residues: CASSRLQGWRETQYF. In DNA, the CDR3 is TGTGCCAGCAGCCGACTCCAGGGTTGGAGGGAGACCCAGTACTTC.

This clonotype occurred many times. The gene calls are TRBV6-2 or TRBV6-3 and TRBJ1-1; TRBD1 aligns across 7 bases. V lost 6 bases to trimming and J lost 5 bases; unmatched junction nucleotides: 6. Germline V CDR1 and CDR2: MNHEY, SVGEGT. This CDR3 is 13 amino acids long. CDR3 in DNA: TGTGCCAGCAGAGGACAGGTGGTGACTGAAGCTTTCTTT. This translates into CASRGQVVTEAFF.

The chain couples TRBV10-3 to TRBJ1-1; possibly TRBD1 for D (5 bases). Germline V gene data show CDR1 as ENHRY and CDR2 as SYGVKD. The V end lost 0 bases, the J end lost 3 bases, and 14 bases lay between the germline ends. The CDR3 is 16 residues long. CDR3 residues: CAISESLGGGDTEAFF. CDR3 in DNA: TGTGCCATCAGTGAGTCCCTCGGGGGAGGGGACACTGAAGCTTTCTTT.

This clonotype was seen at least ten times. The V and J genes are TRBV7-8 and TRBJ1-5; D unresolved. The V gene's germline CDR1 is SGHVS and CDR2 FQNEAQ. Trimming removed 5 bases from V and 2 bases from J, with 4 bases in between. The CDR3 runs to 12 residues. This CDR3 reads CASSQGNQPQHF. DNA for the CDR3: TGTGCCAGCAGCCAGGGCAATCAGCCCCAGCATTTT. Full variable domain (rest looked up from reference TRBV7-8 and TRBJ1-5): GAGVSQSPRYKVAKRGQDVALRCDPISGHVSLFWYQQALGQGPEFLTYFQNEAQLDKSGLPSDRFFAERPEGSVSTLKIQRTQQEDSAVYLCASSQGNQPQHFGDGTRLSIL.

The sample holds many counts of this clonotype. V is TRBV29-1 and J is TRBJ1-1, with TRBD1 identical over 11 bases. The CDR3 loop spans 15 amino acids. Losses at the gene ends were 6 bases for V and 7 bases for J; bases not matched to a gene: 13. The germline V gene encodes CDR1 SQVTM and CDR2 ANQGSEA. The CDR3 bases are TGCAGCGTAGCCGGACAGGGGGCGTTTTATGGTGAAGCTTTCTTT. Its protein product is CSVAGQGAFYGEAFF.

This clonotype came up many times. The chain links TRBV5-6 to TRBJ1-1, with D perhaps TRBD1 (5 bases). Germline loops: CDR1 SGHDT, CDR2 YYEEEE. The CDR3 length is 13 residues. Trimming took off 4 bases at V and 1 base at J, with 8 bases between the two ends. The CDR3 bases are TGTGCCAGCAGCCACGACAGGAACACTGAAGCTTTCTTT. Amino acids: CASSHDRNTEAFF.

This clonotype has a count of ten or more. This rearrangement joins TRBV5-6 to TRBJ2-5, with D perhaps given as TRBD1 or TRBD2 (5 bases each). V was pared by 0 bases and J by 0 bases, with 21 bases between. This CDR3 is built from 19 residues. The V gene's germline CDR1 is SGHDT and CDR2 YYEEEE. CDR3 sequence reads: CASSLVDRFRGPNQETQYF. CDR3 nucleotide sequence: TGTGCCAGCAGCTTGGTGGATCGGTTTAGGGGACCAAACCAAGAGACCCAGTACTTC.

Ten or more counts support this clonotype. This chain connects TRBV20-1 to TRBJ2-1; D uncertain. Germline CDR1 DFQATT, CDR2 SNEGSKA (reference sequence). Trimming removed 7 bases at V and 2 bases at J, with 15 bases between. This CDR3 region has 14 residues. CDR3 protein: CSVHRDSAYNEQFF. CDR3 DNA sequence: TGCAGTGTCCACCGCGACTCCGCCTACAATGAGCAGTTCTTC.

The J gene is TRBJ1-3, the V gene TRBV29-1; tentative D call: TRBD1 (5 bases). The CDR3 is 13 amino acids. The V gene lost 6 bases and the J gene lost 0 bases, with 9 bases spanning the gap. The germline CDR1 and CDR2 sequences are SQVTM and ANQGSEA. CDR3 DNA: TGCAGCGTAGCCGACAGCTCTGGAAACACCATATATTTT. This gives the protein CSVADSSGNTIYF. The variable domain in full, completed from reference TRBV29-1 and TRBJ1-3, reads SAVISQKPSRDICQRGTSLTIQCQVDSQVTMMFWYRQQPGQSLTLIATANQGSEATYESGFVIDKFPISRPNLTFSTLTVSNMSPEDSSIYLCSVADSSGNTIYFGEGSWLTVV.

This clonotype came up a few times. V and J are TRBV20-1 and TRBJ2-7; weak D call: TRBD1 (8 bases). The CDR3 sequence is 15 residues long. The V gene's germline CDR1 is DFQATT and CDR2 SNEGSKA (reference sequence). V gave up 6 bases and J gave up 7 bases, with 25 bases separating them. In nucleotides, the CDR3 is TGCAGTGCCTACAGGGGGGGAGGGCCGGTAGGGGAGCAGTACTTC. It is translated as CSAYRGGGPVGEQYF.

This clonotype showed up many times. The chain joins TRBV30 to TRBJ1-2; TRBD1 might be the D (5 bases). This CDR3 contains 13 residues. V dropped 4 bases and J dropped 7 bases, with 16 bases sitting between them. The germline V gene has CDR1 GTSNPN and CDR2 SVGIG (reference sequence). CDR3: CAWTPGGATGYTF. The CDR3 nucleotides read TGTGCCTGGACCCCCGGCGGGGCCACTGGCTACACCTTC.

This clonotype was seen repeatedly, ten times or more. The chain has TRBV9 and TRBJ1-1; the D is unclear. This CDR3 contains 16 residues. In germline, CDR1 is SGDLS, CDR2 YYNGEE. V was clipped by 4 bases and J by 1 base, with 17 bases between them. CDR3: CASSPDLGRTNTEAFF. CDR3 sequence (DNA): TGTGCCAGCAGCCCTGATTTAGGGCGAACGAACACTGAAGCTTTCTTT.

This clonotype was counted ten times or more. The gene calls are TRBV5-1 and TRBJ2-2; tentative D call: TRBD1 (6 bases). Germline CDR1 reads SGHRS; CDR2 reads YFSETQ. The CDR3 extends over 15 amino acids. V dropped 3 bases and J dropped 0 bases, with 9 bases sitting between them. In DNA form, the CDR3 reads TGCGCCAGCAGCTCGGGACACGCGAACACCGGGGAGCTGTTTTTT. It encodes CASSSGHANTGELFF.

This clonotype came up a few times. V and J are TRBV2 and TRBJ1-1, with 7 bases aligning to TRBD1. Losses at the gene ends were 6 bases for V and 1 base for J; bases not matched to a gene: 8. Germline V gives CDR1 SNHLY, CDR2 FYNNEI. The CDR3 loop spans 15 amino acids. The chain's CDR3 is CASRPLTGQNTEAFF. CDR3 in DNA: TGTGCCAGCAGGCCCCTGACAGGGCAGAACACTGAAGCTTTCTTT.

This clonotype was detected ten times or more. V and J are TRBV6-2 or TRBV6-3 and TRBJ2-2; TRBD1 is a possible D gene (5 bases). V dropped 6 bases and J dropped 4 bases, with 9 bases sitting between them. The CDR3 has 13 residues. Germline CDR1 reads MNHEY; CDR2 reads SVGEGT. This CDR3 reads CASSPRATGELFF. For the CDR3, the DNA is TGTGCCAGCAGCCCCAGGGCCACCGGGGAGCTGTTTTTT.

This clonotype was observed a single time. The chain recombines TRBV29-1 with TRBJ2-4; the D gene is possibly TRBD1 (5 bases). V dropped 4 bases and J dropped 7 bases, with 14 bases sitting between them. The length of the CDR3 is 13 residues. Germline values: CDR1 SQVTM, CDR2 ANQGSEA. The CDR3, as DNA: TGCAGCGTTGTTGGGGCCATCGGTAACATTCAGTACTTC. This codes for CSVVGAIGNIQYF.

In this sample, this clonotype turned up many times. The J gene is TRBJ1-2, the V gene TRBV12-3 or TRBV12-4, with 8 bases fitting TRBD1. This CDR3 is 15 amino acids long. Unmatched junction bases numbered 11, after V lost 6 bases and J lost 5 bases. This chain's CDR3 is CASRGAGGFPYGYTF. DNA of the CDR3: TGTGCCAGCAGAGGGGCAGGGGGCTTCCCGTATGGCTACACCTTC.

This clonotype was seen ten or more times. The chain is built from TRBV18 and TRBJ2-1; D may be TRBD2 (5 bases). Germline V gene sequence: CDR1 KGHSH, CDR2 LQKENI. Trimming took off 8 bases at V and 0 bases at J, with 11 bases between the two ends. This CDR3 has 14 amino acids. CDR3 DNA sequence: TGTGCCAGCAAGGGCGGAGGCTCCTACAATGAGCAGTTCTTC. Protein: CASKGGGSYNEQFF.

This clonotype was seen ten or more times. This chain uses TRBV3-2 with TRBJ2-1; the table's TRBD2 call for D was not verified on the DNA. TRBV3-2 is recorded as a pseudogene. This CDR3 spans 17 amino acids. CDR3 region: CASSQDGRIAGTIWQFF. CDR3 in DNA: TGTGCCAGCAGCCAAGATGGGAGGATAGCGGGGACAATCTGGCAGTTCTTC.

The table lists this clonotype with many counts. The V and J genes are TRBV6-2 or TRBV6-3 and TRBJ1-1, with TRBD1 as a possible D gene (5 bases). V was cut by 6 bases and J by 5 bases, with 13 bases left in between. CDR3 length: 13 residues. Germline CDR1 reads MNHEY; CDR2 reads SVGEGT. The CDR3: CASSRDYRTEAFF. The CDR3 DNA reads TGTGCCAGCAGCCGGGACTACCGGACTGAAGCTTTCTTT.